This T cell receptor (beta chain) was documented in a study of metastatic and nonmetastatic thyroid tumors. Study in general: Blood and tumor or nodule tissue repertoires from malignant and benign thyroid patients were compared. Study-level results: Benign nodules were reported to have significantly lower TCR beta diversity than malignant thyroid tumors, in blood and tumor.

Ahead of thyroid surgery, no patient had received treatment of any kind. Study processing details: CDR3 was compared across clinicopathological groups, and the resulting differences were used to build a distant-metastasis classifier for papillary thyroid cancer. TCRdb reprocessed the PCR reads via MiXCR. TCRdb's processing, not the authors', yielded these V and J calls. The sample shows 25,000 to 35,000 clones, roughly 23% of them seen only once. Concerning this clone: Its specificity is unknown.

Sample: blood. The receptor was isolated from a female donor with papillary thyroid cancer or a benign thyroid nodule (not recorded which). Some clones in this sample may be carry-over from other donors' samples.

The DNA for the CDR3 is TGCAGTGCCGGACAGGGGCCACACACCGGGGAGCTGTTTTTT. Amino acids: CSAGQGPHTGELFF. The chain recombines TRBV20-1 with TRBJ2-2; TRBD1 matches 9 bases. V dropped 6 bases and J dropped 3; count of bases not matched to a gene: 5. The CDR3 consists of 14 residues. Germline V lookup: CDR1 DFQATT, CDR2 SNEGSKA (reference sequence).